A single TCR beta chain is shown here with its context. CDR1 is SGHNT, CDR2 YYREEE, per germline (reference sequence). The ends were cut back, 0 bases at V and 2 bases at J, with 12 bases in the middle. There are 15 residues in the CDR3. These data originate in a study of blood T cell repertoires in COVID-19. The overall study: Researchers got acute and convalescent COVID-19 samples from the United States, Italy and Spain. The cDNA or gDNA used as material had been derived from T cells, B-cell-depleted T cells, or PBMCs.

Participants' reported clinical history set cohort assignment. Cohort 3 donors counted as recovered after two negative PCRs, clearance, or resolved symptoms. Only in-frame clones appear in the TCRdb table, and some are missing; sequencing was by immunoSEQ multiplex PCR. The sample contains about 380,000 clones, roughly 91% of which appear only once. The chain employs TRBV5-4 and TRBJ2-7; the D gene is possibly TRBD1 (6 bases). The sample was PBMCs or T cells enriched from blood (not recorded which). This sequence originates from a woman aged 18-29 years who had recovered from COVID-19. CDR3 DNA: TGTGCCAGCAGCTTGGGTAGGGGGAATCCCTACGAGCAGTACTTC. Protein: CASSLGRGNPYEQYF.